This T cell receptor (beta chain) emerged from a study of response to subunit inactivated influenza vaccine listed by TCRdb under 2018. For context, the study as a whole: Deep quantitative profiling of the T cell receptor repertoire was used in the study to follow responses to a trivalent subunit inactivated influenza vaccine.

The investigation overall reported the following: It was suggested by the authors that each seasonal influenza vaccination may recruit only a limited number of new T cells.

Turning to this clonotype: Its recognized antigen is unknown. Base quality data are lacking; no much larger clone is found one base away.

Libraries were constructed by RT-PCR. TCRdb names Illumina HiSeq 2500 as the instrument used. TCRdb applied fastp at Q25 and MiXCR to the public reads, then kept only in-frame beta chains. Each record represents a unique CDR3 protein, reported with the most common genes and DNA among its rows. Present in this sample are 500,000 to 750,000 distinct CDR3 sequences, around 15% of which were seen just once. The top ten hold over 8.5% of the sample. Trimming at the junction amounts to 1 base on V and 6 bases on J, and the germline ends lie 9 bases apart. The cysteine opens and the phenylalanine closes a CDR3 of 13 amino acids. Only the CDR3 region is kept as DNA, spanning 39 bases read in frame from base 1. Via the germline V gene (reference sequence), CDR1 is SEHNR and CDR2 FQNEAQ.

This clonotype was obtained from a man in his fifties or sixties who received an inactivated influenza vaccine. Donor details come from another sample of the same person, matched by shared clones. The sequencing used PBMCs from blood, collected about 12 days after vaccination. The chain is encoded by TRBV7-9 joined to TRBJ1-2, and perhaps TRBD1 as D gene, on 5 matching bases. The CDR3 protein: CASSLGGTDGYTF. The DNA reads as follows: TGTGCCAGCAGCTTAGGGGGCACGGATGGCTACACCTTC.